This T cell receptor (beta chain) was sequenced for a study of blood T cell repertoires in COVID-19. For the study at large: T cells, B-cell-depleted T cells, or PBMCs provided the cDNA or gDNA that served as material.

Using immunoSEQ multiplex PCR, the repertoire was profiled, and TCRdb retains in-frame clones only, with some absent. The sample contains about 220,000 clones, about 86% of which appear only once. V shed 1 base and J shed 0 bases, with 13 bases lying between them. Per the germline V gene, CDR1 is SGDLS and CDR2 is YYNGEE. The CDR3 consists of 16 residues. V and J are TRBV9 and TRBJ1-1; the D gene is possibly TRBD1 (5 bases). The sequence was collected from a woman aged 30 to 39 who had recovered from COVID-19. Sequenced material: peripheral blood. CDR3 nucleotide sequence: TGTGCCAGCAGCGTATCCCAGGGTTACATGAACACTGAAGCTTTCTTT. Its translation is CASSVSQGYMNTEAFF.